This T cell receptor (beta chain) was identified in a study of blood T cell repertoires in COVID-19. At the level of the study: Donors in the United States, Italy and Spain gave samples during acute or convalescent COVID-19. T cells, B-cell-depleted T cells, or PBMCs supplied cDNA or gDNA.

V was pared by 0 bases and J by 1 base, with 5 bases of the junction left unmatched. This CDR3 has 16 residues. Germline CDR1 SGDLS, CDR2 YYNGEE. In the source study's methods: Amplification of reference gene primers was used by the study to estimate nucleated cell counts. The protocol was immunoSEQ multiplex PCR, while the TCRdb copy is restricted to in-frame clones and leaves out a portion. That table supplies the V and J calls and clone size; D and trimming were determined from the DNA. This sample has roughly 150,000 clones, with around nine tenths found just once. V gene TRBV9 combines with J gene TRBJ2-5; TRBD2 matches at 8 bases. Input material: peripheral blood. The origin of this receptor is a man between 60 and 70 years old with active or convalescent COVID-19. The CDR3 spells CASSVGISGAQETQYF. Written as DNA, the CDR3 is TGTGCCAGCAGCGTAGGAATTAGCGGGGCCCAAGAGACCCAGTACTTC.